These T cell receptor beta chains were read from a single sample in a study of regulatory T cells in long-lasting Graves disease. TCRdb reprocessed the multiplex PCR reads via MiXCR and lists one record per CDR3 protein. The sample includes around 400,000 distinct CDR3 sequences, 15% seen only once; the top ten take under 9%. This sample was also put to use in a study of T cells in Graves' hyperthyroidism and ophthalmopathy.

The sample consisted of peripheral blood mononuclear cells (PBMCs), taken at new diagnosis, from a patient treated with antithyroid drugs. The receptors were gathered from a woman aged 35 to 49 with Graves disease. The CDR3 runs from the conserved cysteine through the conserved F or W. D genes are given only for firm matches. Part of the rows lack a size; the others show once, few, many or a class for expanded clones.

V gene,J gene,D gene,clone size,CDR3 protein,CDR3 DNA
TRBV7-2,TRBJ2-1,TRBD2,many,CASSLRTSGREQFF,TGTGCCAGCAGCTTACGGACTAGCGGGAGGGAGCAGTTCTTC
TRBV5-4,TRBJ2-2,.,.,CASSLPGALTGELFF,TGTGCCAGCAGCCTCCCCGGGGCGCTAACCGGGGAGCTGTTTTTT
TRBV7-2,TRBJ2-6,.,many,CASSFRGVGANVLTF,TGTGCCAGCAGTTTCAGGGGTGTCGGGGCCAACGTCCTGACTTTC
TRBV9,TRBJ2-5,TRBD1,.,CASSLTAGQGGETQYF,TGTGCCAGCAGCCTTACCGCGGGACAGGGCGGAGAGACCCAGTACTTC
TRBV10-3,TRBJ2-1,.,many,CAISESLSTHGSYNEQFF,TGTGCCATCAGTGAGTCCCTGAGCACCCATGGGTCCTACAATGAGCAGTTCTTC
TRBV6-1,TRBJ2-2,TRBD1,few,CASSDQAGTGNTGELFF,TGTGCCAGCAGTGACCAAGCCGGGACAGGCAACACCGGGGAGCTGTTTTTT
TRBV9,TRBJ2-5,TRBD2,many,CASSIQAGVEETQYF,TGTGCCAGCAGCATCCAAGCGGGAGTTGAGGAGACCCAGTACTTC
TRBV5-1,TRBJ2-2,TRBD2,few,CASSTGLAGGVAGELFF,TGCGCCAGCAGCACGGGACTAGCGGGAGGGGTTGCCGGGGAGCTGTTTTTT
TRBV12-3/TRBV12-4,TRBJ2-5,.,many,CASSLGPWRGTQYF,TGTGCCAGCAGTTTGGGACCCTGGAGGGGGACCCAGTACTTC
TRBV6-1,TRBJ1-1,TRBD1,many,CASWTGGESTEAFF,TGTGCCAGCTGGACAGGGGGCGAGAGCACTGAAGCTTTCTTT
TRBV15,TRBJ2-5,.,many,CATSSFANKETQYF,TGTGCCACCAGCAGCTTCGCTAACAAGGAGACCCAGTACTTC
TRBV20-1,TRBJ2-7,TRBD2,many,CSALSGNSYEQYF,TGCAGTGCTCTTAGCGGGAACTCCTACGAGCAGTACTTC
TRBV12-3/TRBV12-4,TRBJ2-1,.,many,CASSSRTTQNNEQFF,TGTGCCAGCAGTTCCAGGACTACTCAAAACAATGAGCAGTTCTTC
TRBV15,TRBJ2-4,TRBD2,many,CATSPGGLAGFKNIQYF,TGTGCCACCAGCCCAGGAGGACTAGCGGGGTTCAAAAACATTCAGTACTTC
TRBV20-1,TRBJ2-7,.,many,CSARPPGHEYEQYF,TGCAGTGCTAGACCGCCGGGACACGAGTACGAGCAGTACTTC
TRBV7-9,TRBJ2-2,.,.,CASSKPPSVELFF,TGTGCCAGCAGCAAACCCCCATCTGTGGAGCTGTTTTTT
TRBV29-1,TRBJ2-2,.,.,CSVLGPRNTGELFF,TGCAGCGTTCTGGGACCGCGGAACACCGGGGAGCTGTTTTTT
TRBV28,TRBJ2-7,.,many,CASSSGPGGGSYEQYF,TGTGCCAGCAGTTCGGGGCCAGGGGGGGGCAGCTACGAGCAGTACTTC
TRBV12-3/TRBV12-4,TRBJ2-5,.,many,CASSLVSVGVEETQYF,TGTGCCAGCAGTTTAGTTAGCGTGGGGGTGGAAGAGACCCAGTACTTC
TRBV2,TRBJ1-2,TRBD1,few,CASSAGQYYGYTF,TGTGCCAGCAGTGCGGGACAGTACTATGGCTACACCTTC
TRBV4-2,TRBJ1-3,.,few,CASSQRPSWDTIYF,TGTGCCAGCAGCCAAAGGCCATCTTGGGACACCATATATTTT
TRBV18,TRBJ1-1,TRBD1,few,CASSPRQGVEAFF,TGTGCCAGCTCACCTCGACAGGGGGTTGAAGCTTTCTTT
TRBV27,TRBJ1-5,.,many,CASSSQSSNQPQHF,TGTGCCAGCAGTTCTCAGAGTAGCAATCAGCCCCAGCATTTT